This passage covers 6 T cell receptor beta chains from one sample sequenced in a study of blood T cell repertoires in COVID-19. Only in-frame clones appear in the TCRdb table, and some are missing; sequencing was by immunoSEQ multiplex PCR. The profile covers some 360,000 clones, with roughly 90% appearing a single time and approximately 0.97% taken by the ten largest. The sequenced sample consisted of PBMCs or T cells enriched from blood (not recorded which). The receptor source for this set is a woman in her 30s who had been exposed to COVID-19.

Points on this clone: The junction and the germline gene differ at one end; a read error may be behind it. The chain recombines TRBV9 with TRBJ1-5; D is uncertain. Germline CDR1 reads SGDLS; CDR2 reads YYNGEE. The CDR3 is made up of 15 amino acids. The CDR3 sequence: CASSVGGRSNQPQHF. As DNA, the CDR3 is TGTGCCAGTAGCGTAGGTGGTAGAAGCAATCAGCCCCAGCATTTT. The full variable domain, its missing parts supplied by reference TRBV9 and TRBJ1-5, is DSGVTQTPKHLITATGQRVTLRCSPRSGDLSVYWYQQSLDQGLQFLIQYYNGEERAKGNILERFSAQQFPDLHSELNLSSLELGDSALYFCASSVGGRSNQPQHFGDGTRLSIL.

The V call is TRBV15, the J call TRBJ2-3; 10 bases line up with TRBD1. Trimming took 5 bases from V and 0 from J; bases not matched to a gene: 8. Germline assignment: CDR1 LNHNV and CDR2 YYDKDF (reference sequence). The CDR3 is 17 residues long. The CDR3 DNA follows: TGTGCCACCAGCGGGCGCGACAGGGGGCAGAGCACAGATACGCAGTATTTT. As protein: CATSGRDRGQSTDTQYF.

J is TRBJ2-1 and V is TRBV27; 12 nucleotides line up with TRBD2. Germline lookup yields CDR1 MNHEY and CDR2 SMNVEV (reference sequence). V was pared by 4 bases and J by 4 bases, with 2 bases of the junction left unmatched. The CDR3 has 15 amino acids. The chain's CDR3 is CASSSGLAGYNEQFF. The CDR3 bases are TGTGCCAGCAGTTCAGGACTAGCGGGGTACAATGAGCAGTTCTTC.

The genes are TRBV24-1 and TRBJ2-1, with D maybe TRBD2 (6 bases). Trimming took off 2 bases at V and 8 bases at J, with 15 bases between the two ends. CDR1 and CDR2 (germline): KGHDR, SFDVKD. This CDR3 region has 15 residues. The CDR3 sequence: CATSDWREEGDEQFF. Here the CDR3 DNA reads TGTGCCACCAGTGATTGGCGGGAAGAGGGCGATGAGCAGTTCTTC.

The chain couples TRBV5-1 to TRBJ2-1, with 7 bases identical to TRBD1. Trimming took 3 bases from V and 8 from J; bases not matched to a gene: 11. CDR1 is SGHRS, CDR2 YFSETQ, per germline. This CDR3 is built from 15 residues. CDR3 sequence (DNA): TGCGCCAGCAGCTCTGGAGCAGGGGGTAGGGATGAGCAGTTCTTC. It yields the protein CASSSGAGGRDEQFF. Variable domain in full (rest from reference TRBV5-1 and TRBJ2-1): KAGVTQTPRYLIKTRGQQVTLSCSPISGHRSVSWYQQTPGQGLQFLFEYFSETQRNKGNFPGRFSGRQFSNSRSEMNVSTLELGDSALYLCASSSGAGGRDEQFFGPGTRLTVL.

The V and J genes are TRBV12-3 or TRBV12-4 and TRBJ1-1; unclear D gene. V was trimmed by 6 bases and J by 2 bases, leaving 7 bases between them. CDR3 length equals 12 residues. The CDR3 sequence: CASSVLNTEAFF. For the CDR3, the DNA is TGTGCCAGCAGCGTTCTTAACACTGAAGCTTTCTTT.